The present T cell receptor beta chain was sequenced within a study of cytomegalovirus exposure and HLA in healthy donors. This clone is a singleton in its sample. Its antigen remains unknown. At one of its ends the junction is not consistent with the germline gene, which may arise from a read error. Germline V gene data show CDR1 as SEHNR and CDR2 as FQNEAQ (reference sequence). This CDR3 has 16 amino acids. Study outcomes and limitations: Several of the most significant clusters were apparently associated with common viral pathogens in a later analysis. Sequencing depth across donors, presence/absence analyses assumed, was roughly uniform.

Primers: 60 Vbeta forward and 13 Jbeta reverse. TCRdb keeps only in-frame clones here, not all; method: immunoSEQ multiplex PCR. The sample yields approximately 150,000 clones, 80% seen once. The origin of this receptor is a man aged 25 to 40 in good health and CMV-seropositive. Specimen: PBMCs. V gene TRBV7-9 combines with J gene TRBJ1-1; D unresolved. The CDR3 loop reads CSSSLSSDALNTEAFF. Written as DNA, the CDR3 is TGTTCCAGCAGCTTATCAAGCGACGCACTGAACACTGAAGCTTTCTTT.